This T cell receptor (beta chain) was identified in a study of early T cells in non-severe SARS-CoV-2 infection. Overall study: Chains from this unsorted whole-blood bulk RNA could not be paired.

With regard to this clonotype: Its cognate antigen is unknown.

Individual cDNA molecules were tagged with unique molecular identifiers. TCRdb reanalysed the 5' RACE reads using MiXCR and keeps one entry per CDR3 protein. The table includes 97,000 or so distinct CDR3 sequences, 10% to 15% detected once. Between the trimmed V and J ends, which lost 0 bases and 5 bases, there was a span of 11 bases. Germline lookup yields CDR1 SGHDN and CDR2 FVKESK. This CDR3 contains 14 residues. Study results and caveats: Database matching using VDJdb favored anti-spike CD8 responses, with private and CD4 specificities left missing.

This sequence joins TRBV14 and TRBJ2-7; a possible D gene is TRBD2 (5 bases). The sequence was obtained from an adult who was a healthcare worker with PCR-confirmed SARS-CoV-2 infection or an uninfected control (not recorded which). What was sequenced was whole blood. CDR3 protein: CASSQDLGGNEQYF. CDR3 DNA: TGTGCCAGCAGCCAAGATCTCGGAGGAAACGAGCAGTACTTC.